Described below is a single T cell receptor beta chain sequence and its context. No antigen is known for it. Produced via immunoSEQ multiplex PCR; TCRdb's table is partial and in-frame only. Of approximately 150,000 clones listed, 85% to 95% are singletons. This sample stems from a study of T cell responses to AZD1222 COVID-19 vaccine. Points from the study as a whole: Regions left unmutated in variants are reportedly the target of nearly half of spike-specific TCRs.

The CDR3 totals 16 residues. Germline V gene lookup returns CDR1 SGHDT and CDR2 YYEEEE. J gave up 5 bases and V 3 bases, and 11 bases lay outside the gene matches. The sample in question was peripheral blood, obtained 28 days after the second AZD1222 dose. This rearrangement joins TRBV5-6 to TRBJ2-1; TRBD1 agrees at 7 bases. The clonotype was recovered from an adult who received the AZD1222 COVID-19 vaccine. The CDR3 loop is CASSSTRDSIHNEQFF. In DNA, the CDR3 is TGTGCCAGCAGCTCGACCCGGGACAGTATTCACAATGAGCAGTTCTTC. The whole variable domain, remainder taken from reference TRBV5-6 and TRBJ2-1, is DAGVTQSPTHLIKTRGQQVTLRCSPKSGHDTVSWYQQALGQGPQFIFQYYEEEERQRGNFPDRFSGHQFPNYSSELNVNALLLGDSALYLCASSSTRDSIHNEQFFGPGTRLTVL.